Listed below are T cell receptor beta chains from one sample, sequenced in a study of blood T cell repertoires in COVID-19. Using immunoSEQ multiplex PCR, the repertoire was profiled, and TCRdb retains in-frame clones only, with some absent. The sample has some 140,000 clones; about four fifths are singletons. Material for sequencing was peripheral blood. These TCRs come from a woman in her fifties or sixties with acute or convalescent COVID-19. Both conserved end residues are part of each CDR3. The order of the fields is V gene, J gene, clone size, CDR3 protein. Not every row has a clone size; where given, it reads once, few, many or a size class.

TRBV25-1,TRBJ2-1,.,CASSDYTGGRYNEQFF
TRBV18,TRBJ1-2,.,CASSPFDRGGYGYTF
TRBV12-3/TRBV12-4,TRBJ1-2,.,CASSLGQNYGYTF
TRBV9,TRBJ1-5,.,CASSAPRIGGPQQPQHF
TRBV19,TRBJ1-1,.,CASRIGGRAEAFF
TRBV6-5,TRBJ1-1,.,CASSYPGQGSTEAFF
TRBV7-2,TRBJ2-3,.,CASSSSRGGTDTQYF
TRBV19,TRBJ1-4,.,CASSETALIEKLFF
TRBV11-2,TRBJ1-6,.,CASSFRVAENSPLHF
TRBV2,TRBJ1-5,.,CASSLHSSGQRRQPQHF
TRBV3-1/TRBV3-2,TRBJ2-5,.,CASSQVPGLATQETQYF
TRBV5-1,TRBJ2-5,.,CASSLGWQTKETQYF
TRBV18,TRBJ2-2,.,CASSPAGTGNTGELFF
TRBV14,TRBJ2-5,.,CASSRRLAGDETQYF
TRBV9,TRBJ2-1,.,CASSVVEGSGPHGNEQFF
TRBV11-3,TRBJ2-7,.,CASSLPDRAHEQYF
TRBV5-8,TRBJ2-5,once,CASSFAEQETQYF
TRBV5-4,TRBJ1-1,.,CASSPGLVNTEAFF
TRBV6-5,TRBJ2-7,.,CASSQGANEQYF
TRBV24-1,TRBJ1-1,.,CATSDSQGDTEAFF
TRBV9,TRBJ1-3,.,CASSAHSTGTGNTIYF
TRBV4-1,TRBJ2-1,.,CASSKISGYNEQFF
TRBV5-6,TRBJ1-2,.,CASRGWWAPYGYTF
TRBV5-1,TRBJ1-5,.,CASSPGQGSQPQHF
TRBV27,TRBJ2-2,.,CASKFRLAGLNTGELFF
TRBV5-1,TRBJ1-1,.,CASSSTGGTEAFF
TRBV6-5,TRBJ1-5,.,CASSYWAGDNQPQHF
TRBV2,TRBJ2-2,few,CASSLRGLVGTGELFF
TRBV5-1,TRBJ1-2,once,CASSAGTGSFNYGYTF
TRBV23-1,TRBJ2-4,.,CASPPLQLAKNIQYF
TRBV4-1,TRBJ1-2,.,CASSQPFGRGDSNYGYTF
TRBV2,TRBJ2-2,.,CASSGQGSPLGELFF
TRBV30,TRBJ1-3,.,CAWSRNSGNTIYF
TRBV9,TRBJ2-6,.,CASSLETGYSGANVLTF
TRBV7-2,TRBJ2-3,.,CASSLEGLALDLGTQYF
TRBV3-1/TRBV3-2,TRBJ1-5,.,CASSQGQGGQPQHF
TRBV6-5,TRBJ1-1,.,CATTRGGKMSTEAFF
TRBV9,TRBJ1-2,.,CASSVAPNYGYTF
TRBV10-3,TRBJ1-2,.,CAISESSGGTMGGYTF
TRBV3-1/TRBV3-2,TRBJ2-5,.,CASSQDQGTEKTQYF
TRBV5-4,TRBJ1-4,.,CASSLGQTATNEKLFF
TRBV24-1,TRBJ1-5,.,CATSDSRNQPQHF
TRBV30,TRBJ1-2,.,CAWERKTNYGYTF
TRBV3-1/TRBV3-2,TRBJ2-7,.,CASSQPGTGGNEQYF
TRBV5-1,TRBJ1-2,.,CASSPRPGEGYTF
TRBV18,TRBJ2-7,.,CASSLGQGNEQYF
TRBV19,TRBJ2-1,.,CASSISRGYNEQFF
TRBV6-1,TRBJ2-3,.,CASSDRLRGGTDTQYF
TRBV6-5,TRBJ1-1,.,CASSYSSVQNTEAFF
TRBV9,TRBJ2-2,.,CASSPRRGGTGELFF
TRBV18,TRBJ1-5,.,CASSPNKRTGNVKVNQPQHF
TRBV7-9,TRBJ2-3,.,CASSLMGLRTDTQYF
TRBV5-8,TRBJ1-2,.,CASSTEGVWYGYTF
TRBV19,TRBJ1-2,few,CASRFGVSNYGYTF
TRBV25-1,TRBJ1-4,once,CASSRVFSEKLFF
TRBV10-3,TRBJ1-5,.,CAISERQGVGQPQHF
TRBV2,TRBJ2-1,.,CASSVGEVHEQFF
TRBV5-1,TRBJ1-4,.,CARAAKCEKLFF
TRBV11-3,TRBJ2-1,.,CASSLGLAGNPSYNEQFF
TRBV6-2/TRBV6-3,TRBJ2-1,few,CASSSLAGGNEQFF